This TCR beta chain stems from a study of shared clonotypes between healthy human individuals. The length of the CDR3 is 13 residues. In germline, CDR1 is SSHAT, CDR2 FNYEAQ (reference sequence). V shed 1 base and J shed 1 base, with 4 bases lying between them. Naive CD8 isolation took CD45RO-negative cells positively selected for CCR7 and excluded terminally differentiated effector memory CD45RA+ cells. The authors loaded 150 to 250 ng DNA, 28,000 or so T cell genomes, into sorted-subset replicate PCRs. Assay used: immunoSEQ multiplex PCR; TCRdb lists only in-frame clones, some missing. This sample has millions of clones, with about 92% found just once.

The rearrangement links TRBV7-7 to TRBJ1-1; the D is unclear. The sample taken for sequencing was naive CD8+ T cells from PBMCs. The receptor comes from a man in his late teens or twenties in good health. Some clones in this sample may be carry-over from other donors' samples. The DNA of the CDR3 is TGTGCCAGCAGCTTAGACCGGAACACTGAAGCTTTCTTT. As protein: CASSLDRNTEAFF. The complete variable domain, with remaining parts taken from reference TRBV7-7 and TRBJ1-1, reads GAGVSQSPRYKVTKRGQDVTLRCDPISSHATLYWYQQALGQGPEFLTYFNYEAQPDKSGLPSDRFSAERPEGSISTLTIQRTEQRDSAMYRCASSLDRNTEAFFGQGTRLTVV.